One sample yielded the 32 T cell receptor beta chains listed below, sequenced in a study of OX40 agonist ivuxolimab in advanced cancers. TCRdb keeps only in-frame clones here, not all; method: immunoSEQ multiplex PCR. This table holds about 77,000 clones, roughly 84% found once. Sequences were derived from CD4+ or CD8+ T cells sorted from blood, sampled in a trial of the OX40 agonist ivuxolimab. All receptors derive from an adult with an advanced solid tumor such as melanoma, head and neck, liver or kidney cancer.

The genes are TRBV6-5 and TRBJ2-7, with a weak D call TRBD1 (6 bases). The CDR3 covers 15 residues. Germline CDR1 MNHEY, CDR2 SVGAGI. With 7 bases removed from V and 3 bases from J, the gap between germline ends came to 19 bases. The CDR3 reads CASTQFPTGYYEQYF. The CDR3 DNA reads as TGTGCCAGCACCCAATTTCCGACAGGCTACTACGAGCAGTACTTC.

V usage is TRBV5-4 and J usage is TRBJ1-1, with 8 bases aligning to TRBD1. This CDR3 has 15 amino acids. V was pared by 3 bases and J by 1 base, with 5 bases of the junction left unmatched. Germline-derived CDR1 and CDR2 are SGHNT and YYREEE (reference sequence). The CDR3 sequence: CASSSRQGTNTEAFF. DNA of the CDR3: TGTGCCAGCAGCTCGAGACAGGGGACGAACACTGAAGCTTTCTTT.

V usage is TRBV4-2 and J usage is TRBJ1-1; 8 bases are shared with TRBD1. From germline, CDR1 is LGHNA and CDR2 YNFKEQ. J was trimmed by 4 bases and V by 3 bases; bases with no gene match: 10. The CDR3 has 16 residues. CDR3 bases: TGTGCCAGCAGCCAGGGACTACAGGGGGTCGGCACTGAAGCTTTCTTT. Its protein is CASSQGLQGVGTEAFF.

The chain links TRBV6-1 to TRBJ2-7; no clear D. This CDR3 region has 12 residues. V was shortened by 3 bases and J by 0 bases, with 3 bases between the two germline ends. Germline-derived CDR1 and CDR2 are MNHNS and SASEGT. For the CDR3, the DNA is TGTGCCAGCAGTGACTCCTCCTACGAGCAGTACTTC. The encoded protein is CASSDSSYEQYF.

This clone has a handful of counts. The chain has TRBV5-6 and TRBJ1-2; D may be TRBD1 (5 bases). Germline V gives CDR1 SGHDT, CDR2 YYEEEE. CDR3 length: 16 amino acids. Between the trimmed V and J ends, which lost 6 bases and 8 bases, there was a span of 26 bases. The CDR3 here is CASIGYDTSGYSGYTF. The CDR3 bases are TGTGCCAGCATCGGATACGATACGTCAGGGTATTCCGGCTACACCTTC.

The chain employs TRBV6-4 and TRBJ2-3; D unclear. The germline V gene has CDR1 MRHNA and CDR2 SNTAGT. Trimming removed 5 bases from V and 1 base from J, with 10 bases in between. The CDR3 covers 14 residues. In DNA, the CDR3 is TGTGCCAGCAGTCCCGAAACCCGCACAGATACGCAGTATTTT. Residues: CASSPETRTDTQYF.

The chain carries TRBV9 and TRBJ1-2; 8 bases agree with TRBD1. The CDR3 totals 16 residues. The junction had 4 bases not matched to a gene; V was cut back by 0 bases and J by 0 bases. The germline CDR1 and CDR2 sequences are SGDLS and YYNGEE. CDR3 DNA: TGTGCCAGCAGCGTAGGACAGGGGCTACCTAACTATGGCTACACCTTC. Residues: CASSVGQGLPNYGYTF. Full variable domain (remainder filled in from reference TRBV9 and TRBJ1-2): DSGVTQTPKHLITATGQRVTLRCSPRSGDLSVYWYQQSLDQGLQFLIQYYNGEERAKGNILERFSAQQFPDLHSELNLSSLELGDSALYFCASSVGQGLPNYGYTFGSGTRLTVV.

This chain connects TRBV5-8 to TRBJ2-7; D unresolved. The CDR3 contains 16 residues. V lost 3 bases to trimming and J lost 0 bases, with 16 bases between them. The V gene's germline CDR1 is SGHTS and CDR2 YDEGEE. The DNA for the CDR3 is TGTGCCAGCAGCTCTGGAAGGTGGGGTAGCTCCTACGAGCAGTACTTC. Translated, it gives CASSSGRWGSSYEQYF.

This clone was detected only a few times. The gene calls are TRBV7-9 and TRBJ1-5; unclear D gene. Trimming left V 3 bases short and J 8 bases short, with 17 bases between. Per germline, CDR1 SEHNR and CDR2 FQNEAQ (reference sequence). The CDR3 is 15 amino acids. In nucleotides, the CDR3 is TGTGCCAGCAGCTTGGGAGGGATCGGGATGGAGCCCCAGCATTTT. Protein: CASSLGGIGMEPQHF.

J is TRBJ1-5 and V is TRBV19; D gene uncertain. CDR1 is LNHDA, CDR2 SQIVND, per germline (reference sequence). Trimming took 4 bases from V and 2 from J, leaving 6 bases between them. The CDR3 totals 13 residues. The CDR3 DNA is TGTGCCAGTAGTACCGGGGGCAATCAGCCCCAGCATTTT. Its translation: CASSTGGNQPQHF.

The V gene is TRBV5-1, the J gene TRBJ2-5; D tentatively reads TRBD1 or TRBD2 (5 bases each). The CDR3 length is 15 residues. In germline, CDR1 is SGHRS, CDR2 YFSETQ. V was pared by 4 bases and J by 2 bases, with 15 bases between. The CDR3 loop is CASSPFAGRQETQYF. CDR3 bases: TGCGCCAGCAGCCCCTTTGCAGGGAGACAAGAGACCCAGTACTTC. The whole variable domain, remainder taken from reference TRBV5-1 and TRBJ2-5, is KAGVTQTPRYLIKTRGQQVTLSCSPISGHRSVSWYQQTPGQGLQFLFEYFSETQRNKGNFPGRFSGRQFSNSRSEMNVSTLELGDSALYLCASSPFAGRQETQYFGPGTRLLVL.

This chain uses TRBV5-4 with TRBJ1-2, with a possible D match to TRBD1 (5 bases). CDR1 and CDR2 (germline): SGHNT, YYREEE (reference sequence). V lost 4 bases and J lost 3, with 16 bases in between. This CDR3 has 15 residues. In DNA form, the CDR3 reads TGTGCCAGCAGCGAACATCGGCAGGGAGACTATGGCTACACCTTC. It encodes CASSEHRQGDYGYTF.

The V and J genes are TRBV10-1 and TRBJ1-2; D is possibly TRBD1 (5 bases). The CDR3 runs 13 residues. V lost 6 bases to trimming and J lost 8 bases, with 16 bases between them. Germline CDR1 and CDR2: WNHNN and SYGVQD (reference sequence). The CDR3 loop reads CASSPGQGRGYTF. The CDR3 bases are TGCGCCAGCAGCCCCGGCCAGGGACGCGGCTACACCTTC.

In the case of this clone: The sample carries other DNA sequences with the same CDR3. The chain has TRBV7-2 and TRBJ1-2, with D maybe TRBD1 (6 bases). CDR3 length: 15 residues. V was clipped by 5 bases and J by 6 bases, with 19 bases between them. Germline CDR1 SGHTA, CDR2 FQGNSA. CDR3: CASSTGQSRTDGYTF. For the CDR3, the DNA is TGTGCCAGCAGCACCGGACAGAGTAGGACTGATGGCTACACCTTC.

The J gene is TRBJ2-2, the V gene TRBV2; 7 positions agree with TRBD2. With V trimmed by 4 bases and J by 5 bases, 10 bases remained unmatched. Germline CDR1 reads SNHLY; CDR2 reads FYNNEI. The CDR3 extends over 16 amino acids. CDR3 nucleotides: TGTGCCAGCAGTGTCCCCCCGGGCGGGAGAACCGGGGAGCTGTTTTTT. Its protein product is CASSVPPGGRTGELFF.

Written as DNA, the CDR3 is TGCAGCGTTGAACTTTCCCATAATTCACCCCTCCACTTT. Its translation is CSVELSHNSPLHF. The rearrangement uses TRBV29-1 and TRBJ1-6; D is ambiguous. The germline CDR1 and CDR2 sequences are SQVTM and ANQGSEA. Trimming stripped 2 bases from V and 5 bases from J, with 7 bases between. The CDR3 spans 13 residues.

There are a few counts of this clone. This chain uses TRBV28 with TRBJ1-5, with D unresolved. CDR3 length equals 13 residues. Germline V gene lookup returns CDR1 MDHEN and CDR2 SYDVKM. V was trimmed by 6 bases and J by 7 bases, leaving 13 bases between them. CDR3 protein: CASRSLAGQPQHF. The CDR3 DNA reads TGTGCCAGCAGGTCCCTCGCGGGGCAGCCCCAGCATTTT.

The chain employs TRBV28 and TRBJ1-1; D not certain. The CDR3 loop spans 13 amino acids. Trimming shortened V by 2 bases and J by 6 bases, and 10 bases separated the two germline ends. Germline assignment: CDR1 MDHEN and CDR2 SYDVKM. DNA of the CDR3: TGTGCCAGCAGTTTACCGGATAACGCTGAAGCTTTCTTT. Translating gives CASSLPDNAEAFF.

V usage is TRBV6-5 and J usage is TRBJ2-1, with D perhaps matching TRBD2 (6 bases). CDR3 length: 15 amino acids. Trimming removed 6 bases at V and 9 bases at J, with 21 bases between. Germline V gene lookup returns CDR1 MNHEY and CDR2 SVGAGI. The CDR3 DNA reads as TGTGCCAGCAGGGCGATCGGGAGAGAAGTAGGTGAGCAGTTCTTC. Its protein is CASRAIGREVGEQFF.

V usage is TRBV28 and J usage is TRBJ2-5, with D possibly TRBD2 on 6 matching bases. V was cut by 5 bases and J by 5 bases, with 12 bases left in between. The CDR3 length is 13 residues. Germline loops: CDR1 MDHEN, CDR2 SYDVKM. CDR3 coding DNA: TGTGCCAGCAGTGGCTCGGGGGTTGAGACCCAGTACTTC. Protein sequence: CASSGSGVETQYF.

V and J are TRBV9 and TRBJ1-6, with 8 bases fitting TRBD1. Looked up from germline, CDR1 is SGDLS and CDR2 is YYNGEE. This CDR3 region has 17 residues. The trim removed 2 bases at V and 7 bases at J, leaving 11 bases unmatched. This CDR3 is CASSVGGTGTQNSPLHF. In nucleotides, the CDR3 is TGTGCCAGCAGCGTGGGGGGGACAGGTACTCAGAATTCACCCCTCCACTTT.

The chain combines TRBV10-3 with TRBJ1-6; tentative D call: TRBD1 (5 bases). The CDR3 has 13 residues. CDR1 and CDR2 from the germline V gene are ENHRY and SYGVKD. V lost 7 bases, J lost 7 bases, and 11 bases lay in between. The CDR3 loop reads CAIKEGRNSPLHF. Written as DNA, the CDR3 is TGTGCCATCAAGGAGGGACGGAATTCACCCCTCCACTTT.

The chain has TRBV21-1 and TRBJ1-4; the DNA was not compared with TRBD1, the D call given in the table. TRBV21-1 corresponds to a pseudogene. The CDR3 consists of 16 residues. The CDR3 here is CASTPGQGVANEKLFF. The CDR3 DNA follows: TGTGCCAGCACCCCGGGACAGGGAGTTGCCAATGAAAAACTGTTTTTT.

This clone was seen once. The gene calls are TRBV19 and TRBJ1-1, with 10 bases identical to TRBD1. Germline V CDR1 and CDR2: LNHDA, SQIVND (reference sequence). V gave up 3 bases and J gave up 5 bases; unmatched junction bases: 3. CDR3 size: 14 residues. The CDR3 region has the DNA TGTGCCAGTAGTATGGGACAGGGGAGGACTGAAGCTTTCTTT. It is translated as CASSMGQGRTEAFF.

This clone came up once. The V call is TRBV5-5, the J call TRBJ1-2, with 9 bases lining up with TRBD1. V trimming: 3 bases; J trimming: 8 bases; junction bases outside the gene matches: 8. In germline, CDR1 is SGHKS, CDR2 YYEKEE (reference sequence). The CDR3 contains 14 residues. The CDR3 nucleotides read TGTGCCAGCAGCTGGGACAGGGTCCCGGGGGGCTACACCTTC. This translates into CASSWDRVPGGYTF. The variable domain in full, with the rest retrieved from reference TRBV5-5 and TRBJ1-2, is DAGVTQSPTHLIKTRGQQVTLRCSPISGHKSVSWYQQVLGQGPQFIFQYYEKEERGRGNFPDRFSARQFPNYSSELNVNALLLGDSALYLCASSWDRVPGGYTFGSGTRLTVV.

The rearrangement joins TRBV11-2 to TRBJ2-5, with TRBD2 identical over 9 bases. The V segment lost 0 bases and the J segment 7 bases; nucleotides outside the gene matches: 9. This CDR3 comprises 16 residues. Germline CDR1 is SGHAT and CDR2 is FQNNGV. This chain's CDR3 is CASSLEIAGALGTQYF. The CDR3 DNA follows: TGTGCCAGCAGCTTAGAAATAGCGGGGGCGTTGGGGACCCAGTACTTC. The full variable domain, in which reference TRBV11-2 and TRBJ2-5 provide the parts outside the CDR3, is EAGVAQSPRYKIIEKRQSVAFWCNPISGHATLYWYQQILGQGPKLLIQFQNNGVVDDSQLPKDRFSAERLKGVDSTLKIQPAKLEDSAVYLCASSLEIAGALGTQYFGPGTRLLVL.

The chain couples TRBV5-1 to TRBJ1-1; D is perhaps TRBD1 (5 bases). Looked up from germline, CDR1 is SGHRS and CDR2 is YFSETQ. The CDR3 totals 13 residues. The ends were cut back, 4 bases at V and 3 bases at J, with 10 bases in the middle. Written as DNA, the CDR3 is TGCGCCAGCAGCCCTCCGGGGCACACTGAAGCTTTCTTT. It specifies CASSPPGHTEAFF.

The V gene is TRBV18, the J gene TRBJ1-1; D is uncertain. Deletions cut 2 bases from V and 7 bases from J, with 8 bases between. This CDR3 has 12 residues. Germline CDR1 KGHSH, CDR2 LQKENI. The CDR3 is CASSPSTGEAFF. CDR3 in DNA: TGTGCCAGCTCACCATCGACGGGTGAAGCTTTCTTT.

The CDR3 sequence is CAWSVGRQGSLGYTF. CDR3 DNA: TGTGCCTGGAGTGTAGGGAGGCAGGGGAGTTTGGGCTACACCTTC. J is TRBJ1-2 and V is TRBV30; maybe TRBD1 (6 bases). V shed 0 bases and J shed 8 bases, with 19 bases lying between them. The germline V gene encodes CDR1 GTSNPN and CDR2 SVGIG (reference sequence). This CDR3 comprises 15 residues.

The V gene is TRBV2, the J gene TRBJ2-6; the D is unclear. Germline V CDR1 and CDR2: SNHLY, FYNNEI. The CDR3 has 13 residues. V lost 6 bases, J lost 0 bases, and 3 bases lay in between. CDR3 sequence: CASRVSGANVLTF. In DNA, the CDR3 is TGTGCCAGCAGGGTCTCTGGGGCCAACGTCCTGACTTTC.

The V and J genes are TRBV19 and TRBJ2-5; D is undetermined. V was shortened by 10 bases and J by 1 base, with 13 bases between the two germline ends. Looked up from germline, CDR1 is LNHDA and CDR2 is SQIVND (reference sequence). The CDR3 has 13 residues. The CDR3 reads CATATASQETQYF. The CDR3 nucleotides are TGTGCCACGGCCACCGCTAGCCAAGAGACCCAGTACTTC. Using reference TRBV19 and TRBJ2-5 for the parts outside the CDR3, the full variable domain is DGGITQSPKYLFRKEGQNVTLSCEQNLNHDAMYWYRQDPGQGLRLIYYSQIVNDFQKGDIAEGYSVSREKKESFPLTVTSAQKNPTAFYLCATATASQETQYFGPGTRLLVL.

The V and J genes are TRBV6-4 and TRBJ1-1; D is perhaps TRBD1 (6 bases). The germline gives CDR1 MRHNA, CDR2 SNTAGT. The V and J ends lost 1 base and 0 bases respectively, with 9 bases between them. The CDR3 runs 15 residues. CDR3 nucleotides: TGTGCCAGCAGTGACTTGGGGGCCCTGAACACTGAAGCTTTCTTT. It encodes CASSDLGALNTEAFF.